This T cell receptor (beta chain) was recorded in a study of blood T cell repertoires in COVID-19. Sequencing used immunoSEQ multiplex PCR; TCRdb keeps in-frame clones, though not all of them. The table includes around 140,000 clones, roughly 84% detected once. Trimming removed 10 bases from V and 6 bases from J; junction bases left unmatched: 8. Germline CDR1 and CDR2: MNHEY and SMNVEV (reference sequence). The CDR3 length is 14 residues. The sample comprised peripheral blood. The rearrangement uses TRBV27 and TRBJ2-7; 14 positions match TRBD2. This sequence originates from a young man with COVID-19, enrolled during active disease. The CDR3 loop is CATKRGTSGGEQYF. In DNA form, the CDR3 reads TGTGCCACCAAACGCGGGACTAGCGGGGGCGAGCAGTACTTC.